This is a list of T cell receptor beta chains from one sample in a study of regulatory T cells in long-lasting Graves disease. TCRdb processed the multiplex PCR reads anew with MiXCR; each CDR3 protein has one entry. The data hold hundreds of thousands of distinct CDR3 sequences, with less than 20% observed a single time. The same data also contributed to another study, on T cells in Graves' hyperthyroidism and ophthalmopathy.

Sequenced here: peripheral blood mononuclear cells (PBMCs), sampled at new diagnosis, from a patient treated with antithyroid drugs. All receptors come from a woman in her 30s with Graves disease. Both conserved end residues are part of each CDR3. D genes are given only for firm matches. Rows may omit the clone size; those that give it use once, few, many or a size class.

CDR3 length,clone size,V gene,J gene,D gene,CDR3 DNA,CDR3 protein
17,many,TRBV6-5,TRBJ2-2,TRBD1,TGTGCCAGCAGTTACTTCCCAGGACAGGGGAACACCGGGGAGCTGTTTTTT,CASSYFPGQGNTGELFF
14,many,TRBV27,TRBJ2-7,.,TGTGCCAGCGTCGGGGATTTGAGGACCTACGAGCAGTACTTC,CASVGDLRTYEQYF
15,once,TRBV28,TRBJ2-7,.,TGTGCCAGCAGCCCCGAGGGGGGAAGTCCCTACGAGCAGTACTTC,CASSPEGGSPYEQYF
14,.,TRBV9,TRBJ1-3,TRBD1,TGTGCCAGCAGCCAACAGACAGGGTCGGACACCATATATTTT,CASSQQTGSDTIYF
18,.,TRBV27,TRBJ2-1,.,TGTGCCAGCAGTTTCAGGGGATGGGGGAATAGGGCCTACAATGAGCAGTTCTTC,CASSFRGWGNRAYNEQFF
15,.,TRBV7-9,TRBJ1-1,.,TGTGCCAGCAGCTTAGCGAAGGTCCGGGCCACTGAAGCTTTCTTT,CASSLAKVRATEAFF
16,many,TRBV7-7,TRBJ2-1,.,TGTGCTAGCAGCTACGAGTTCCTAGCCCCTTCCAATGAGCAGTTCTTC,CASSYEFLAPSNEQFF
11,many,TRBV6-1,TRBJ1-2,.,TGTGCCAGCGGCAGGGAATATGGCTACACCTTC,CASGREYGYTF
15,few,TRBV5-1,TRBJ2-5,TRBD2,TGCGCCAGCAGCCCGCTAGCGGGAGGTGGAGAGACCCAGTACTTC,CASSPLAGGGETQYF
13,few,TRBV30,TRBJ1-2,TRBD1,TGTGCCGAAAAAACACAGGGGGCCGGTGGCTACACCTTC,CAEKTQGAGGYTF
14,many,TRBV7-2,TRBJ2-3,.,TGTGCCAGCAACTGGGGCGGAGACACAGATACGCAGTATTTT,CASNWGGDTDTQYF
15,many,TRBV3-1,TRBJ1-2,.,TGTGCCAGCAGCCCACTGGAAAGGACAGCCGAGGGCTACACCTTC,CASSPLERTAEGYTF
16,.,TRBV9,TRBJ2-1,TRBD2,TGTGCCAGCAGCGTAGTCGCGGGAGTCTCCTACAATGAGCAGTTCTTC,CASSVVAGVSYNEQFF
14,many,TRBV2,TRBJ2-3,.,TGTGCCAGCCATCCGGGACGGAGCACAGATACGCAGTATTTT,CASHPGRSTDTQYF
16,many,TRBV5-1,TRBJ1-5,TRBD1,TGCGCCAGCAGCTTGGCTCCTAGGGACAGATATCAGCCCCAGCATTTT,CASSLAPRDRYQPQHF
17,.,TRBV4-1,TRBJ1-5,.,TGCGCCAGCAGCCAAGGGGCCGCCAGGGGCCCCGCTCAGCCCCAGCATTTT,CASSQGAARGPAQPQHF
14,many,TRBV7-9,TRBJ2-5,.,TGTGCCAGCAGCTTAGCGCAGGGACGAGAGACCCAGTACTTC,CASSLAQGRETQYF
20,many,TRBV28,TRBJ2-1,TRBD2,TGTGCCAGCAGTTTACCATCTCCGGGTAGCGGGATGAGCTCCTACAATGAGCAGTTCTTC,CASSLPSPGSGMSSYNEQFF
12,.,TRBV24-1,TRBJ1-1,.,TGTGCCACCAGTGATTCAGGAACTGAAGCTTTCTTT,CATSDSGTEAFF
15,few,TRBV5-1,TRBJ2-1,.,TGCGCCAGCAGCTTGGAGGGCGGGTTTTACAATGAGCAGTTCTTC,CASSLEGGFYNEQFF
13,.,TRBV27,TRBJ2-7,.,TGTGCCAGCAGCTCCGCCCCGGGTTATGAGCAGTACTTC,CASSSAPGYEQYF
14,few,TRBV3-1,TRBJ2-4,.,TGTGCCAGCAGCCAAGGTCCCGGCCCCTACATTCAGTACTTC,CASSQGPGPYIQYF
17,many,TRBV2,TRBJ1-2,TRBD1,TGTGCCAGCAGTGATCAACCCCCGGGACAGGGGGCGCGGGGCTACACCTTC,CASSDQPPGQGARGYTF
12,many,TRBV10-2,TRBJ2-1,.,TGCGCCAGCAGCGCGGCTAGTCATGAGCAGTTCTTC,CASSAASHEQFF
15,.,TRBV29-1,TRBJ2-7,.,TGCAGCGTGGGAAGGGGTGGTGCGACGAGATACGAGCAGTACTTC,CSVGRGGATRYEQYF
15,many,TRBV28,TRBJ2-7,TRBD1,TGTGCCAGCAGTTCCGGGACAGGGAGGTCCTACGAGCAGTACTTC,CASSSGTGRSYEQYF
19,.,TRBV19,TRBJ1-5,.,TGTGCCAGTAGTTACGGACTCCCGCGTAATCGACTTAGCAATCAGCCCCAGCATTTT,CASSYGLPRNRLSNQPQHF
14,many,TRBV12-3/TRBV12-4,TRBJ2-7,.,TGTGCCAGCAGGCCCTCGGGGCAACCCTACGAGCAGTACTTC,CASRPSGQPYEQYF
14,.,TRBV7-2,TRBJ2-3,.,TGTGCCAGCAGCGTTGGGGGGGCCTCTGATACGCAGTATTTT,CASSVGGASDTQYF
13,.,TRBV5-6,TRBJ2-7,.,TGTGCCAGCAGCCATACAGGGACCTACGAGCAGTACTTC,CASSHTGTYEQYF
14,few,TRBV20-1,TRBJ2-3,.,TGCAGTGCTAGACCCATATTAAGCACAGATACGCAGTATTTT,CSARPILSTDTQYF
15,many,TRBV28,TRBJ1-2,.,TGTGCCAGCAGCTCGATCACAGGAGCAAACTATGGCTACACCTTC,CASSSITGANYGYTF
16,many,TRBV28,TRBJ2-6,.,TGTGCCAGCAGTTCCCGAGTGGTTTCTGGGGCCAACGTCCTGACTTTC,CASSSRVVSGANVLTF